This entry lists 8 T cell receptor beta chains sequenced from one sample in a study of identical twins. TCRdb fed the 5' RACE reads into MiXCR, producing one record per CDR3 protein. The sample consists of hundreds of thousands of distinct CDR3 sequences, less than 25% of them appearing once. This sample was also put to use in a study of T cells expressing NK-cell markers.

Sequencing input: PBMCs. Every receptor here comes from a woman between 18 and 29 years old in good health.

This clonotype was recorded many times. The chain uses TRBV29-1 and TRBJ1-1; TRBD1 aligns across 8 bases. J gave up 1 base and V 6 bases, and 4 bases lay outside the gene matches. CDR1 and CDR2 from the germline V gene are SQVTM and ANQGSEA. The CDR3 has 13 residues. CDR3 in DNA: TGCAGCGTCACAGGGGGGTGGAACACTGAAGCTTTCTTT. This encodes CSVTGGWNTEAFF.

This chain uses TRBV12-3 or TRBV12-4 with TRBJ2-1, with a tentative D call TRBD1 (7 bases). V lost 8 bases, J lost 0 bases, and 20 bases lay in between. The CDR3 length is 17 residues. The CDR3 sequence is CASESRGVLYSYNEQFF. CDR3 sequence (DNA): TGTGCCAGCGAAAGCAGGGGGGTTCTTTACTCCTACAATGAGCAGTTCTTC.

The chain employs TRBV5-4 and TRBJ2-5; a weak D match, TRBD1 (5 bases). Trimming cost V 4 bases and J 1 base, with 11 bases left between them. This CDR3 has 14 residues. Germline V CDR1 and CDR2: SGHNT, YYREEE (reference sequence). The CDR3 is CASSQATAQETQYF. CDR3 nucleotide sequence: TGTGCCAGCAGCCAAGCGACAGCCCAAGAGACCCAGTACTTC.

The CDR3 loop reads CARDTQYF. The CDR3 nucleotides are TGTGCACGAGATACGCAGTATTTT. This chain connects TRBV7-3 to TRBJ2-3; D remains ambiguous. The CDR3 sequence is 8 residues long. The germline V gene has CDR1 SGHTA and CDR2 FQGTGA.

The chain employs TRBV7-9 and TRBJ1-4; maybe TRBD1 (5 bases). The germline V and J ends were trimmed by 3 bases and 10 bases, with 12 bases remaining between them. Germline CDR1 reads SEHNR; CDR2 reads FQNEAQ (reference sequence). This CDR3 comprises 13 residues. For the CDR3, the DNA is TGTGCCAGCAGCTTCAGGGAATCCCGAAAACTGTTTTTT. It translates to CASSFRESRKLFF.

This clonotype was counted only a few times. The V call is TRBV20-1, the J call TRBJ2-5; 10 bases line up with TRBD2. This CDR3 contains 15 residues. Germline CDR1 DFQATT, CDR2 SNEGSKA (reference sequence). After removal of 5 bases from V and 2 bases from J, the junction contained 8 bases not matched to a gene. CDR3: CSAGDWTSGQETQYF. Written as DNA, the CDR3 is TGCAGTGCTGGGGATTGGACTAGCGGACAAGAGACCCAGTACTTC.

The chain has TRBV7-9 and TRBJ2-1, with D unclear. There are 14 residues in the CDR3. Trimming took off 6 bases at V and 3 bases at J, with 12 bases between the two ends. Germline loops: CDR1 SEHNR, CDR2 FQNEAQ (reference sequence). The CDR3 bases are TGTGCCAGCAGTTACGCCGTGGACTACAATGAGCAGTTCTTC. Encoded protein: CASSYAVDYNEQFF.

The V call is TRBV5-1, the J call TRBJ2-1; D might be TRBD2 (5 bases). There are 13 residues in the CDR3. Germline loops: CDR1 SGHRS, CDR2 YFSETQ. Trimming took off 6 bases at V and 5 bases at J, with 12 bases between the two ends. The CDR3 DNA reads TGCGCCAGCACCGAGGGCCGTCACAATGAGCAGTTCTTC. Encoded protein: CASTEGRHNEQFF.